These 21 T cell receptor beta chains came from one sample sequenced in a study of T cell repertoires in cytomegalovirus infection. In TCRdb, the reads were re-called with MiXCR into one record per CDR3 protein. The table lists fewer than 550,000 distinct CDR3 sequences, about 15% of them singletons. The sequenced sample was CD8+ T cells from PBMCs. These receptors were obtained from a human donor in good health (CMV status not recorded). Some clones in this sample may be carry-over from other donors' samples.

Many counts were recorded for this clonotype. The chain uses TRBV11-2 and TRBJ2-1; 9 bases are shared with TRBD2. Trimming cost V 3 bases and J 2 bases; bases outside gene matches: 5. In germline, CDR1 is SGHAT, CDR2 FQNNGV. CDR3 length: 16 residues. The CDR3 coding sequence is TGTGCCAGCAGCTTGGCGGGAGGGCCCCCCTACAATGAGCAGTTCTTC. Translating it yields CASSLAGGPPYNEQFF. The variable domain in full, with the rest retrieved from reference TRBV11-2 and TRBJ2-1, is EAGVAQSPRYKIIEKRQSVAFWCNPISGHATLYWYQQILGQGPKLLIQFQNNGVVDDSQLPKDRFSAERLKGVDSTLKIQPAKLEDSAVYLCASSLAGGPPYNEQFFGPGTRLTVL.

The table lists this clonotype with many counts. CDR3 nucleotide sequence: TGTGCCAGCAGCCATAAGGGTCAACACCAGCCCCAGCATTTT. It translates to CASSHKGQHQPQHF. This chain connects TRBV27 to TRBJ1-5; D is undetermined. Germline values: CDR1 MNHEY, CDR2 SMNVEV (reference sequence). CDR3 size: 14 residues. With 6 bases removed from V and 7 bases from J, the gap between germline ends came to 16 bases.

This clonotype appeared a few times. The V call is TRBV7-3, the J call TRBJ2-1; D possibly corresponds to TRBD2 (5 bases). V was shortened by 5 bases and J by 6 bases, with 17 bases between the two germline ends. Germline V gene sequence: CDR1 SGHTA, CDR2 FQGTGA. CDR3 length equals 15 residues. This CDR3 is CASSPWQSAGNEQFF. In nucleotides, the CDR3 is TGTGCCAGCAGCCCATGGCAGTCGGCGGGCAATGAGCAGTTCTTC.

CDR3 residues: CASSEEGGSGQPQHF. CDR3 nucleotide sequence: TGTGCCAGCAGTGAGGAGGGGGGCAGTGGTCAGCCCCAGCATTTT. The chain carries TRBV2 and TRBJ1-5; D is perhaps TRBD1 (6 bases). Germline V CDR1 and CDR2: SNHLY, FYNNEI. The CDR3 has 15 residues. V was clipped by 3 bases and J by 6 bases, with 15 bases between them.

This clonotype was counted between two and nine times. Written as DNA, the CDR3 is TGTGCCAGCTCACCTGGACTAGCGGGAGGCCCCGAAGAGACCCAGTACTTC. Translating gives CASSPGLAGGPEETQYF. The rearrangement joins TRBV5-4 to TRBJ2-5; TRBD2 aligns across 14 bases. This CDR3 comprises 17 residues. The germline V gene encodes CDR1 SGHNT and CDR2 YYREEE (reference sequence). With 7 bases clipped from V and 3 bases from J, the junction kept 11 bases outside the gene matches.

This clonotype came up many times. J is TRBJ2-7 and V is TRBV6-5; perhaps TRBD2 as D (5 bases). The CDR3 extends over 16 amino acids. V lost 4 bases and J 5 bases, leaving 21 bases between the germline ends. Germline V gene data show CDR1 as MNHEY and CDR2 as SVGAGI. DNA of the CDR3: TGTGCCAGCAGTTCCGTCTCTCCTGACCTAGCCAACGAGCAGTACTTC. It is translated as CASSSVSPDLANEQYF.

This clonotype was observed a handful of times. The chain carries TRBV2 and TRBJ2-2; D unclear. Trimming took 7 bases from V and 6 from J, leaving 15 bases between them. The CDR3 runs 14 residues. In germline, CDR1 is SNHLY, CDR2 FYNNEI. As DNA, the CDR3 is TGTGCCAGCACCAACCCCGGAGAGGCCGGGGAGCTGTTTTTT. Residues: CASTNPGEAGELFF.

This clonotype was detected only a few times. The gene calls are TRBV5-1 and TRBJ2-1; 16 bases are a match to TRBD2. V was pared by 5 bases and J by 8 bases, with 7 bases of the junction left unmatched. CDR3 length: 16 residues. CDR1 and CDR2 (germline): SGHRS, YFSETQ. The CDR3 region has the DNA TGCGCCAGCAGTCAGGGACTAGCGGGAGGGCACTATGAGCAGTTCTTC. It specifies CASSQGLAGGHYEQFF.

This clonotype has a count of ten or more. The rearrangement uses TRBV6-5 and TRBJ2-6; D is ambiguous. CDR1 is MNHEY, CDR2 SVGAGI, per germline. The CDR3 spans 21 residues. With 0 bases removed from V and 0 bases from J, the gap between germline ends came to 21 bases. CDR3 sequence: CASSYSRFNIRTGSGANVLTF. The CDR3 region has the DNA TGTGCCAGCAGTTACTCAAGATTTAATATAAGGACGGGCTCTGGGGCCAACGTCCTGACTTTC.

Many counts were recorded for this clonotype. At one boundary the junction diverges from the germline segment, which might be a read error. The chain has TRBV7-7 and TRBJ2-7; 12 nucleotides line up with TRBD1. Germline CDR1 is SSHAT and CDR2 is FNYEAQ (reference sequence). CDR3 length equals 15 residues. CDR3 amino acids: CASSPGTGGLHEQYF. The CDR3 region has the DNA TGTGCTAGCAGTCCAGGGACAGGGGGCCTCCACGAGCAGTACTTC.

In nucleotides, the CDR3 is TGTGCCAGCAGACCTCTAGCGGGAGCCTTCTCTGGGGCCAACGTCCTGACTTTC. Protein sequence: CASRPLAGAFSGANVLTF. The chain links TRBV6-6 to TRBJ2-6, with TRBD2 matching over 10 bases. V shed 6 bases, J shed 0 bases, and the junction held 8 bases outside the gene matches. This CDR3 is built from 18 residues. CDR1 MNHNY and CDR2 SVGAGI come from the germline V gene (reference sequence).

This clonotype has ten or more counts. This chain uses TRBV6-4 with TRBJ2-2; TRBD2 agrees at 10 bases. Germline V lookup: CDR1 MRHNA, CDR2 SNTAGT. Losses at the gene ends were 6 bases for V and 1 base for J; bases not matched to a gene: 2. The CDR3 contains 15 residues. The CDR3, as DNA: TGTGCCAGCAGCCCTAGCGGGGGGAACACCGGGGAGCTGTTTTTT. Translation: CASSPSGGNTGELFF.

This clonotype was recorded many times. The CDR3 region has the DNA TGTGCCAGCAGTTTAAATAGGGCGTCACAGCCCCAGCATTTT. Translated, it gives CASSLNRASQPQHF. The V call is TRBV12-3 or TRBV12-4, the J call TRBJ1-5; D is ambiguous. Trimming removed 2 bases from V and 7 bases from J, with 12 bases in between. CDR3 length: 14 residues.

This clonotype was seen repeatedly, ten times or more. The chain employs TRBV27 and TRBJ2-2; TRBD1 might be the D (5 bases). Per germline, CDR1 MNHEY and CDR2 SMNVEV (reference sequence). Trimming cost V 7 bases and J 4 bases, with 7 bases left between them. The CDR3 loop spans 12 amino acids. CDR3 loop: CASKGSTGELFF. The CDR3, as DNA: TGTGCCAGCAAGGGGTCCACCGGGGAGCTGTTTTTT.

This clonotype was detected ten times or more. CDR3 loop: CASSSSGGHYNEQFF. CDR3 DNA sequence: TGTGCCAGCAGCTCTAGCGGAGGCCACTACAATGAGCAGTTCTTC. The J gene is TRBJ2-1, the V gene TRBV7-8; 7 bases line up with TRBD2. Per the germline V gene, CDR1 is SGHVS and CDR2 is FQNEAQ. The CDR3 extends over 15 amino acids. V shed 4 bases, J shed 3 bases, and the junction held 6 bases outside the gene matches.

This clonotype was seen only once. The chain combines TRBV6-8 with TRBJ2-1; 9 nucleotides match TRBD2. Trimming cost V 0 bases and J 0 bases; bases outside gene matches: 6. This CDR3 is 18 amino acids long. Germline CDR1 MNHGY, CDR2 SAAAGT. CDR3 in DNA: TGTGCCAGCAGTTACTCCATGGGGCGGGGGGGCTCCTACAATGAGCAGTTCTTC. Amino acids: CASSYSMGRGGSYNEQFF.

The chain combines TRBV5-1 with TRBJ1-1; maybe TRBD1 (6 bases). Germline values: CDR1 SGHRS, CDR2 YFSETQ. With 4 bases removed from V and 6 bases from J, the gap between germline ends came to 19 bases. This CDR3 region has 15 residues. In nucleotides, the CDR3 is TGCGCCAGCAGCCCAAAAACAGGGAGCCAGGCTGAAGCTTTCTTT. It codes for CASSPKTGSQAEAFF.

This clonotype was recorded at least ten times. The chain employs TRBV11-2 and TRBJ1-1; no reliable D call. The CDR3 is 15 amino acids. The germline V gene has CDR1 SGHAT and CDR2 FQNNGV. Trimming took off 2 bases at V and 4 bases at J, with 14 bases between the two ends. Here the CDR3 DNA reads TGTGCCAGCAGCTTATTAAGTACCCTGGTCACTGAAGCTTTCTTT. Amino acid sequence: CASSLLSTLVTEAFF.

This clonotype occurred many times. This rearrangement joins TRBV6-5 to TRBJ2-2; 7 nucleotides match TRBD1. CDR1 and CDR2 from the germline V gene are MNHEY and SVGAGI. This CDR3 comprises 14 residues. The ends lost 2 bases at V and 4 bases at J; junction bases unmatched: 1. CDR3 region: CASSYAGGTGELFF. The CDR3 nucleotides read TGTGCCAGCAGTTACGCAGGGGGCACCGGGGAGCTGTTTTTT.

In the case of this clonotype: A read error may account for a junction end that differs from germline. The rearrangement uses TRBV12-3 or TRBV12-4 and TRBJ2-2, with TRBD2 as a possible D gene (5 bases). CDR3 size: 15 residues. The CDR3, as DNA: TGTGCCAGCAGTTTGTGGGGATCCGACACCGGGGAGCTGTCTTTT. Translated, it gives CASSLWGSDTGELSF.

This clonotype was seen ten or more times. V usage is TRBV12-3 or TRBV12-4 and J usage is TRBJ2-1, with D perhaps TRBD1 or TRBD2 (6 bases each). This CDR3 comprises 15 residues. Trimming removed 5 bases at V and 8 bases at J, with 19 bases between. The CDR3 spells CASSLVEGGGHEQFF. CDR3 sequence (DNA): TGTGCCAGCAGTCTAGTAGAGGGGGGAGGACATGAGCAGTTCTTC.